The 9 T cell receptor beta chains presented below share a single source sample, sequenced in a study of blood T cell repertoires in COVID-19. Generated by immunoSEQ multiplex PCR, the TCRdb table keeps only in-frame clones and is missing some. The data show 100,000 to 150,000 clones, with 84% seen just once and roughly 2.3% held by the top ten. The sequencing sample was made of PBMCs or T cells enriched from blood (not recorded which). The receptors were sampled from a man aged 35 to 55 with acute COVID-19.

The chain uses TRBV2 and TRBJ1-2; D remains unclear. The V gene lost 8 bases and the J gene lost 0 bases, with 7 bases spanning the gap. This CDR3 region has 12 residues. Germline values: CDR1 SNHLY, CDR2 FYNNEI. CDR3 in amino acids: CASGVANYGYTF. CDR3 DNA sequence: TGTGCCAGCGGTGTAGCTAACTATGGCTACACCTTC.

The rearrangement uses TRBV6-5 and TRBJ2-7; possibly TRBD1 for D (6 bases). V gave up 6 bases and J gave up 2 bases, with 11 bases separating them. This CDR3 contains 13 residues. The germline gives CDR1 MNHEY, CDR2 SVGAGI. The CDR3 is CASRGGRAYEQYF. Here the CDR3 DNA reads TGTGCCAGCAGAGGGGGACGGGCCTACGAGCAGTACTTC.

V is TRBV12-5 and J is TRBJ2-5; the D gene is possibly TRBD1 (7 bases). The V end lost 4 bases, the J end lost 7 bases, and 16 bases lay between the germline ends. Germline assignment: CDR1 LGHNT and CDR2 FRNRAP. The CDR3 is made up of 14 amino acids. Here the CDR3 DNA reads TGTGCTAGTGGTTCCTCTGGGCAGGGGGGGACCCAGTACTTC. Translating gives CASGSSGQGGTQYF.

The rearrangement joins TRBV3-1 (or the pseudogene TRBV3-2) to TRBJ1-2; D remains ambiguous. Trimming removed 0 bases from V and 5 bases from J, with 10 bases in between. Germline CDR1 reads LGHDT; CDR2 reads YNNKEL (reference sequence). This CDR3 contains 14 residues. CDR3: CASSQESGLYGYTF. DNA of the CDR3: TGTGCCAGCAGCCAAGAGAGTGGACTATATGGCTACACCTTC.

V is TRBV28 and J is TRBJ2-5; maybe TRBD1 (5 bases). Per germline, CDR1 MDHEN and CDR2 SYDVKM. V was pared by 3 bases and J by 3 bases, with 8 bases between. The CDR3 is 13 residues long. CDR3: CASSFGAEETQYF. The CDR3, as DNA: TGTGCCAGCAGTTTTGGGGCAGAAGAGACCCAGTACTTC.

This clone was counted between two and nine times. J is TRBJ2-2 and V is TRBV9; D might be TRBD1 (6 bases). Trimming removed 4 bases at V and 1 base at J, with 14 bases between. The CDR3 is 16 residues long. Germline values: CDR1 SGDLS, CDR2 YYNGEE. CDR3 amino acids: CASSLYQGRNTGELFF. The CDR3 DNA follows: TGTGCCAGCAGCCTCTACCAGGGGCGGAACACCGGGGAGCTGTTTTTT.

The chain joins TRBV6-5 to TRBJ2-3; D unclear. The CDR3 runs to 14 residues. V dropped 2 bases and J dropped 2 bases, with 8 bases sitting between them. CDR1 and CDR2 from the germline V gene are MNHEY and SVGAGI. The CDR3 protein is CASSYGPYTDTQYF. The CDR3 DNA reads TGTGCCAGCAGTTACGGGCCATACACAGATACGCAGTATTTT.

The chain is built from TRBV7-9 and TRBJ2-1; 8 bases are a match to TRBD1. CDR1 is SEHNR, CDR2 FQNEAQ, per germline (reference sequence). The CDR3 has 15 residues. J was trimmed by 4 bases and V by 5 bases; bases with no gene match: 7. The CDR3 coding sequence is TGTGCCAGCAGCCGGCAGGGGGCATCTTACAATGAGCAGTTCTTC. Encoded protein: CASSRQGASYNEQFF.

The chain recombines TRBV6-2 or TRBV6-3 with TRBJ2-1, with 7 bases aligning to TRBD2. Germline V gene lookup returns CDR1 MNHEY and CDR2 SVGEGT. Trimming removed 5 bases from V and 6 bases from J; junction bases left unmatched: 10. This CDR3 spans 15 amino acids. The CDR3 spells CASSKPLAEVNEQFF. The DNA of the CDR3 is TGTGCCAGCAGTAAGCCTCTAGCGGAGGTCAATGAGCAGTTCTTC.